The clone carrying this TCR beta chain was picked up a small number of times. Its antigen is as yet unknown. The authors made TCR beta libraries by quantitative 5'-RACE with molecular barcodes. TCRdb itself ran the 5' RACE reads through MiXCR, one entry per CDR3 protein. The sample includes about 330,000 distinct CDR3 sequences, roughly 8% of them seen just once. The data were obtained in a study of CD8 T cells in ankylosing spondylitis. There are 15 residues in the CDR3. Between the trimmed V and J ends, which lost 3 bases and 6 bases, there was a span of 12 bases. Germline values: CDR1 SGHVS, CDR2 FQNEAQ. Study outcomes and limitations: In ankylosing spondylitis patients, matched synovial fluid reportedly showed significant enrichment of disease-linked clones. As for the disease-linked clones, they showed a CD8+ phenotype and occurred at relatively low frequencies in peripheral blood. Ankylosing spondylitis blood appeared to carry a characteristic TCR beta motif of roughly 8 highly homologous variants. Some of these motif variants have turned up before, in reports on reactive arthritis synovial fluid and blood.

The chain carries TRBV7-8 and TRBJ1-6; TRBD1 is a possible D gene (5 bases). The clonotype was recovered from a male donor with ankylosing spondylitis. Sequenced material: blood, either unsorted or a sorted T cell fraction (not recorded which). CDR3 sequence (DNA): TGTGCCAGCAGCTTGGCCGGGACCTCTAATTCACCCCTCCACTTT. The encoded protein is CASSLAGTSNSPLHF.